The entry that follows covers one TCR beta chain sequence. Antigen specificity is unknown. This CDR3 is built from 12 residues. Using immunoSEQ multiplex PCR, the repertoire was profiled, and TCRdb retains in-frame clones only, with some absent. Of over 75,000 clones in the sample, about nine tenths were seen once. The entry originates in a study of cytomegalovirus exposure and HLA in healthy donors. The study's findings and limits: High specificity and sensitivity for cytomegalovirus status were reported for the classifier. Altogether, some 170 TCR beta chains were recorded as cytomegalovirus-associated.

Sample: PBMCs. The V call is TRBV21-1, the J call TRBJ1-1. TRBV21-1 is a listed pseudogene. The receptor's source is a man under 40 in good health and CMV-seronegative. CDR3 DNA sequence: TGTGCCAGCAGCAATAGCCACACCGAAGCTTTCTTT. Its protein is CASSNSHTEAFF.